One and the same sample provided the 23 T cell receptor beta chains below, sequenced in a study of regulatory T cells in long-lasting Graves disease. CDR3 regions were amplified by Arm-PCR using iRepertoire HTBI primers to build TCR beta libraries. TCRdb recomputed calls from the multiplex PCR reads with MiXCR, one row per CDR3 protein. The sample includes approximately 500,000 distinct CDR3 sequences, 20% to 25% of them seen just once. This sample's time point: persistent/refractory GD, antithyroid drugs over 5 years with positive TRAb. Generation of the TCR library employed RNA extracted from PBMCs. Here the sequenced sample was peripheral blood mononuclear cells (PBMCs), taken when the disease was refractory, from a patient treated with antithyroid drugs. The source is a female donor with Graves disease.

The V call is TRBV12-3 or TRBV12-4, the J call TRBJ1-2, with unresolved D. Trimming took off 3 bases at V and 3 bases at J, with 11 bases between the two ends. The CDR3 length is 14 residues. CDR3 nucleotides: TGTGCCAGCAGTTTTGGGAGGCGAGACTATGGCTACACCTTC. Its protein product is CASSFGRRDYGYTF.

The chain carries TRBV4-3 and TRBJ2-6; D uncertain. V gave up 3 bases and J gave up 1 base, with 13 bases separating them. The V gene's germline CDR1 is LGHNA and CDR2 YSLEER. The CDR3 sequence is 17 residues long. The CDR3 region is CASSHVLSGSGANVLTF. CDR3 coding DNA: TGCGCCAGCAGCCACGTACTCTCCGGGTCTGGGGCCAACGTCCTGACTTTC.

This clonotype was seen many times. The chain combines TRBV13 with TRBJ1-1; 9 bases map to TRBD1. CDR3 length: 15 residues. Losses at the gene ends were 4 bases for V and 1 base for J; bases not matched to a gene: 4. Germline assignment: CDR1 PRHDT and CDR2 FYEKMQ (reference sequence). CDR3 amino acids: CASSSPGQGNTEAFF. The CDR3 DNA follows: TGTGCCAGCAGCTCACCGGGACAGGGGAACACTGAAGCTTTCTTT.

Many counts were recorded for this clonotype. This rearrangement joins TRBV6-1 to TRBJ2-5, with 8 bases aligning to TRBD1. With 2 bases clipped from V and 5 bases from J, the junction kept 4 bases outside the gene matches. Germline CDR1 is MNHNS and CDR2 is SASEGT. The CDR3 consists of 14 residues. The CDR3, as DNA: TGTGCCAGCAGTGAAAGACAGGGGTTTGAGACCCAGTACTTC. Translation: CASSERQGFETQYF.

This clonotype has at least ten counts. V gene TRBV20-1 combines with J gene TRBJ2-7; 7 nucleotides align to TRBD2. The CDR3 is made up of 15 amino acids. J lost 0 bases, V lost 0 bases, and 5 bases had no gene match. CDR1 and CDR2 (germline): DFQATT, SNEGSKA (reference sequence). CDR3 loop: CSARDRDYYSYEQYF. The CDR3 nucleotides are TGCAGTGCTAGAGATCGGGACTACTACTCCTACGAGCAGTACTTC.

V and J are TRBV19 and TRBJ2-6; no clear D gene. The CDR3 is 13 residues long. Trimming shortened V by 8 bases and J by 1 base, and 6 bases separated the two germline ends. Germline loops: CDR1 LNHDA, CDR2 SQIVND (reference sequence). The CDR3 reads CASCQSGANVLTF. For the CDR3, the DNA is TGTGCCAGTTGTCAGTCTGGGGCCAACGTCCTGACTTTC.

This clonotype was detected ten times or more. This chain links TRBV7-6 with TRBJ2-5; D unresolved. Trimming took off 5 bases at V and 4 bases at J, with 14 bases between the two ends. CDR3 length: 14 amino acids. CDR1 is SGHVS, CDR2 FNYEAQ, per germline. The DNA of the CDR3 is TGTGCCAGCAGCACCTACGGACGTTCAGAGACCCAGTACTTC. Its protein is CASSTYGRSETQYF.

The chain employs TRBV27 and TRBJ2-3, with D unclear. From germline, CDR1 is MNHEY and CDR2 SMNVEV (reference sequence). Trimming took off 7 bases at V and 5 bases at J, with 4 bases between the two ends. The CDR3 runs 10 residues. Here the CDR3 DNA reads TGTGCCAGCATAGGAGATACGCAGTATTTT. Its protein is CASIGDTQYF.

This clonotype has ten or more counts. The chain joins TRBV12-3 or TRBV12-4 to TRBJ1-5, with no clear D. The CDR3 extends over 12 amino acids. Trimming took 2 bases from V and 5 from J, leaving 4 bases between them. The CDR3 reads CASSLSDQPQHF. CDR3 DNA: TGTGCCAGCAGTTTATCCGATCAGCCCCAGCATTTT.

This chain links TRBV12-3 or TRBV12-4 with TRBJ1-2; D perhaps matches TRBD1 (5 bases). The CDR3 extends over 13 amino acids. V was trimmed by 3 bases and J by 8 bases, leaving 13 bases between them. The DNA for the CDR3 is TGTGCCAGCAGTTTTGGGACGGCCTTGGGCTACACCTTC. Its translation: CASSFGTALGYTF.

This clonotype was observed a few times. The rearrangement links TRBV19 to TRBJ1-1; the D gene is possibly TRBD1 (6 bases). The V end was cut by 8 bases, the J end by 7 bases, with 11 bases between. The CDR3 has 11 amino acids. Germline lookup yields CDR1 LNHDA and CDR2 SQIVND (reference sequence). In DNA, the CDR3 is TGTGCCAGTGAAGCCAGGGGTGAAGCTTTCTTT. Its protein product is CASEARGEAFF.

The rearrangement joins TRBV2 to TRBJ2-2, with D possibly matching TRBD1 (6 bases). Germline V gives CDR1 SNHLY, CDR2 FYNNEI. The CDR3 has 14 residues. Trimming removed 9 bases from V and 0 bases from J, with 11 bases in between. CDR3 in amino acids: CASSGTTNTGELFF. The CDR3 region has the DNA TGTGCCAGTTCCGGGACAACGAACACCGGGGAGCTGTTTTTT.

The gene calls are TRBV9 and TRBJ2-7; D may be TRBD2 (5 bases). Germline V CDR1 and CDR2: SGDLS, YYNGEE. This CDR3 has 12 amino acids. V shed 4 bases and J shed 7 bases, with 12 bases lying between them. The CDR3 spells CASSPRGGEQYF. CDR3 nucleotides: TGTGCCAGCAGCCCCCGGGGTGGTGAGCAGTACTTC. Variable domain in full (rest from reference TRBV9 and TRBJ2-7): DSGVTQTPKHLITATGQRVTLRCSPRSGDLSVYWYQQSLDQGLQFLIQYYNGEERAKGNILERFSAQQFPDLHSELNLSSLELGDSALYFCASSPRGGEQYFGPGTRLTVT.

This clonotype was seen at least ten times. The CDR3 spells CASSRASIGQPQHF. The CDR3 bases are TGTGCCAGCAGTCGCGCCTCCATCGGTCAGCCCCAGCATTTT. This chain uses TRBV6-1 with TRBJ1-5; D uncertain. Germline assignment: CDR1 MNHNS and CDR2 SASEGT. V was pared by 5 bases and J by 6 bases, with 14 bases between. This CDR3 contains 14 residues.

About this clonotype itself: A much larger clonotype is one base distant, so this may be a read error. Since no conserved phenylalanine or tryptophan closes the CDR3, a read error is the likely cause. The V and J genes are TRBV6-2 or TRBV6-3 and TRBJ1-1, with a possible D match to TRBD1 (5 bases). The V gene lost 7 bases and the J gene lost 7 bases, with 19 bases spanning the gap. Germline loops: CDR1 MNHEY, CDR2 SVGEGT. This CDR3 is 14 amino acids long. The CDR3 is CASTDTGSHLEAFS. The CDR3 DNA reads as TGTGCCAGCACGGACACGGGATCGCACCTTGAAGCTTTCTCT.

This clonotype was recorded at least ten times. The rearrangement joins TRBV28 to TRBJ2-7; 7 bases fit TRBD1. Trimming removed 2 bases from V and 3 bases from J; junction bases left unmatched: 1. This CDR3 contains 13 residues. Germline CDR1 is MDHEN and CDR2 is SYDVKM. Here the CDR3 DNA reads TGTGCCAGCAGTTTAGGGACAGACTACGAGCAGTACTTC. Translated, it gives CASSLGTDYEQYF.

This clonotype was detected ten times or more. The genes are TRBV7-8 and TRBJ2-7; 9 bases line up with TRBD2. Germline V gene sequence: CDR1 SGHVS, CDR2 FQNEAQ. The CDR3 covers 14 residues. V shed 7 bases and J 6 bases; nucleotides not matched to a gene: 10. CDR3 nucleotides: TGTGCCAGCACCCCCGGGACTAGCATTGCCGAGCAGTACTTC. This encodes CASTPGTSIAEQYF.

At least ten counts were recorded for this clonotype. J is TRBJ1-1 and V is TRBV7-2; unclear D gene. V gave up 2 bases and J gave up 10 bases, with 11 bases separating them. CDR3 length: 12 amino acids. Germline V gene data show CDR1 as SGHTA and CDR2 as FQGNSA. The CDR3 DNA reads TGTGCCAGCAGCTTATGGGGTCTGGGAGCTTTCTTT. This gives the protein CASSLWGLGAFF.

The V gene is TRBV29-1, the J gene TRBJ1-4, with no clear D. Germline V gene lookup returns CDR1 SQVTM and CDR2 ANQGSEA. V was clipped by 0 bases and J by 5 bases, with 7 bases between them. This CDR3 has 13 residues. The CDR3 reads CSVEEGRNEKLFF. The CDR3 DNA reads as TGCAGCGTTGAAGAGGGAAGGAATGAAAAACTGTTTTTT.

This clonotype was found a few times. The chain recombines TRBV29-1 with TRBJ2-7; perhaps TRBD1 as D (6 bases). V was cut by 7 bases and J by 4 bases, with 17 bases left in between. Germline CDR1 reads SQVTM; CDR2 reads ANQGSEA. The CDR3 runs 13 residues. The CDR3 DNA is TGCAGCGGGACCCAGGGGCCCTATTACGAGCAGTACTTC. Translation: CSGTQGPYYEQYF.

This clonotype was counted only a few times. A read error may be the cause here, since a much bigger clone is one base away. This chain connects TRBV27 to TRBJ2-7, with D unresolved. CDR1 is MNHEY, CDR2 SMNVEV, per germline (reference sequence). This CDR3 spans 11 amino acids. The CDR3 sequence: CATETAYGQYF. The CDR3, as DNA: TGTGCCACCGAGACTGCTTACGGGCAGTACTTC.

The rearrangement uses TRBV7-3 and TRBJ2-7; D is unclear. The V gene's germline CDR1 is SGHTA and CDR2 FQGTGA. Deletions cut 2 bases from V and 2 bases from J, with 10 bases between. CDR3 length equals 14 residues. CDR3 amino acids: CASSLEQLAYEQYF. DNA for the CDR3: TGTGCCAGCAGCTTAGAACAGCTCGCCTACGAGCAGTACTTC.

This clonotype occurred many times. V is TRBV3-1 and J is TRBJ1-1, with 7 bases identical to TRBD1. V dropped 2 bases and J dropped 5; count of bases not matched to a gene: 5. Germline V gene data show CDR1 as LGHDT and CDR2 as YNNKEL (reference sequence). The CDR3 is 14 residues long. This CDR3 reads CASSQHTGATEAFF. The CDR3 region has the DNA TGTGCCAGCAGCCAACATACAGGGGCAACTGAAGCTTTCTTT. Full variable domain (missing parts from reference TRBV3-1 and TRBJ1-1): DTAVSQTPKYLVTQMGNDKSIKCEQNLGHDTMYWYKQDSKKFLKIMFSYNNKELIINETVPNRFSPKSPDKAHLNLHINSLELGDSAVYFCASSQHTGATEAFFGQGTRLTVV.